The next 10 T cell receptor beta chains were all read from a single sample in a study of blood T cell repertoires in COVID-19. TCRdb's table, derived via immunoSEQ multiplex PCR, lists solely in-frame clones and lacks some. Here the sample spans 300,000 to 450,000 clones, roughly 89% being singletons. Sequenced: peripheral blood. These receptors were obtained from a woman aged 55-70 years with COVID-19, enrolled during active disease.

This sequence joins TRBV7-3 and TRBJ2-3; 9 bases line up with TRBD2. From germline, CDR1 is SGHTA and CDR2 FQGTGA. The CDR3 has 15 residues. V lost 7 bases to trimming and J lost 4 bases; unmatched junction nucleotides: 9. CDR3 in amino acids: CASKSGGLEADTQYF. CDR3 DNA: TGTGCCAGCAAGAGCGGGGGGTTAGAGGCAGATACGCAGTATTTT.

To note about this clone: The junction shows a germline mismatch at one end, possibly a read error. The chain links TRBV18 to TRBJ1-5; 7 bases are shared with TRBD1. The CDR3 has 15 amino acids. Germline V gene lookup returns CDR1 KGHSH and CDR2 LQKENI. CDR3 nucleotide sequence: TGTGCCAGCTCCCCACAGGGGTTCAACAATCAGCCCCAGCATTTT. Amino acids: CASSPQGFNNQPQHF.

J is TRBJ2-2 and V is TRBV28, with TRBD1 matching over 9 bases. V lost 5 bases to trimming and J lost 14 bases; unmatched junction nucleotides: 6. The CDR3 covers 12 residues. In germline, CDR1 is MDHEN, CDR2 SYDVKM. The CDR3 spells CASSLGTGFLFF. The CDR3 DNA follows: TGTGCCAGCAGTCTAGGGACAGGGTTCCTGTTTTTT.

This clone was detected only once. The CDR3 region is CASSQSGPSTETQYF. The CDR3 nucleotides read TGCGCCAGCAGCCAAAGTGGGCCTTCGACAGAGACCCAGTACTTC. V gene TRBV4-1 combines with J gene TRBJ2-5; D unresolved. Trimming took 2 bases from V and 4 from J, leaving 14 bases between them. This CDR3 is built from 15 residues. Germline CDR1 is MGHRA and CDR2 is YSYEKL.

V gene TRBV19 combines with J gene TRBJ2-7; no reliable D call. Germline V gene data show CDR1 as LNHDA and CDR2 as SQIVND (reference sequence). This CDR3 has 13 amino acids. Trimming pared 3 bases from V and 2 bases from J, leaving 8 bases between. The CDR3 spells CASSIEAAYEQYF. In DNA, the CDR3 is TGTGCCAGTAGTATTGAGGCGGCCTACGAGCAGTACTTC.

This clone showed up just once. This rearrangement joins TRBV18 to TRBJ1-1; D might be TRBD1 (5 bases). The CDR3 has 15 amino acids. Germline-derived CDR1 and CDR2 are KGHSH and LQKENI. Deletions cut 3 bases from V and 0 bases from J, with 11 bases between. The CDR3 spells CASSPAQQVNTEAFF. CDR3 coding DNA: TGTGCCAGCTCACCGGCTCAACAGGTGAACACTGAAGCTTTCTTT.

This sequence joins TRBV19 and TRBJ1-5, with 10 bases lining up with TRBD1. The CDR3 contains 14 residues. CDR1 and CDR2 from the germline V gene are LNHDA and SQIVND (reference sequence). The J segment lost 7 bases and the V segment lost 7 bases, leaving 7 bases of the junction unmatched. The CDR3 loop reads CASTMTGGGQPQHF. CDR3 bases: TGTGCCAGTACCATGACAGGGGGCGGACAGCCCCAGCATTTT.

The chain combines TRBV5-5 with TRBJ2-2, with TRBD2 matching over 9 bases. CDR1 and CDR2 from the germline V gene are SGHKS and YYEKEE (reference sequence). J lost 5 bases, V lost 2 bases, and 4 bases had no gene match. The CDR3 is 15 amino acids. The CDR3 protein is CASSFAGGQTGELFF. DNA of the CDR3: TGTGCCAGCAGCTTCGCGGGGGGGCAGACCGGGGAGCTGTTTTTT.

The DNA of the CDR3 is TGTGCCACCAGCAGAGACGTAGCGGGGGGCCCTGGTACATTCTTC. Protein sequence: CATSRDVAGGPGTFF. The chain employs TRBV15 and TRBJ2-1, with TRBD2 matching 10 bases. Trimming at V came to 0 bases and at J to 16 bases, leaving 12 bases not matched to a gene. This CDR3 has 15 amino acids. Germline-derived CDR1 and CDR2 are LNHNV and YYDKDF (reference sequence).

This chain joins TRBV7-8 and TRBJ1-4, with 9 bases that match TRBD1. V dropped 3 bases and J dropped 5; count of bases not matched to a gene: 4. The CDR3 is made up of 15 amino acids. The germline gives CDR1 SGHVS, CDR2 FQNEAQ. As DNA, the CDR3 is TGTGCCAGCAGCTTGGGGACAGGGCAAAATGAAAAACTGTTTTTT. Its protein product is CASSLGTGQNEKLFF.